These 6 T cell receptor beta chains were sequenced from one sample in a study of blood T cell repertoires in COVID-19. Assay: immunoSEQ multiplex PCR; the TCRdb copy retains only in-frame clones and omits some. The sample has tens of thousands of clones, approximately 76% seen once. Sample: peripheral blood. Receptor source: a man between 70 and 80 years old with acute or convalescent COVID-19.

Details on this clone: Germline and junction disagree at one end, which may indicate a read error. The chain carries TRBV29-1 and TRBJ2-1; possibly TRBD2 for D (6 bases). The germline V gene has CDR1 SQVTM and CDR2 ANQGSEA. The CDR3 is 15 amino acids. CDR3 region: CSVAGDFSSYNEQFF. CDR3 DNA sequence: TGCAGCGTCGCCGGGGACTTCAGCTCCTACAATGAGCAATTCTTC.

This chain links TRBV30 with TRBJ1-1, with D possibly being TRBD1 (6 bases). The CDR3 sequence is 15 residues long. Trimming pared 3 bases from V and 5 bases from J, leaving 19 bases between. CDR1 GTSNPN and CDR2 SVGIG come from the germline V gene (reference sequence). The CDR3 loop is CAWRETGTSWTEAFF. CDR3 DNA: TGTGCCTGGAGAGAGACCGGGACAAGCTGGACTGAAGCTTTCTTT. The whole variable domain, filled in from reference TRBV30 and TRBJ1-1, reads SQTIHQWPATLVQPVGSPLSLECTVEGTSNPNLYWYRQAAGRGLQLLFYSVGIGQISSEVPQNLSASRPQDRQFILSSKKLLLSDSGFYLCAWRETGTSWTEAFFGQGTRLTVV.

This clone was picked up one time. The V and J genes are TRBV5-8 and TRBJ2-2; the D gene is possibly TRBD1 (5 bases). Germline V gives CDR1 SGHTS, CDR2 YDEGEE. This CDR3 has 15 residues. V was pared by 4 bases and J by 3 bases, with 13 bases between. The CDR3: CASSPDRSDTGELFF. CDR3 DNA: TGTGCCAGCAGCCCCGACAGATCTGACACCGGGGAGCTGTTTTTT.

The chain combines TRBV29-1 with TRBJ1-1; a possible D gene is TRBD1 (5 bases). The V end lost 4 bases, the J end lost 0 bases, and 9 bases lay between the germline ends. This CDR3 is built from 13 residues. CDR1 and CDR2 (germline): SQVTM, ANQGSEA. CDR3 DNA sequence: TGCAGCGTTGTGGACATTATGAACACTGAAGCTTTCTTT. Translated, it gives CSVVDIMNTEAFF. Together with reference TRBV29-1 and TRBJ1-1, the CDR3 gives the full variable domain: SAVISQKPSRDICQRGTSLTIQCQVDSQVTMMFWYRQQPGQSLTLIATANQGSEATYESGFVIDKFPISRPNLTFSTLTVSNMSPEDSSIYLCSVVDIMNTEAFFGQGTRLTVV.

This chain links TRBV27 with TRBJ1-4, with 11 positions matching TRBD1. The CDR3 runs 17 residues. Germline CDR1 MNHEY, CDR2 SMNVEV (reference sequence). V gave up 6 bases and J gave up 3 bases; unmatched junction bases: 9. CDR3 bases: TGTGCCAGCAGACAATGGGGACAGGGGGGGTCTAATGAAAAACTGTTTTTT. It encodes CASRQWGQGGSNEKLFF.

In DNA form, the CDR3 reads TGTGCCAGCAGCCCCGCCGCGACAGGGGGCAGCACCGGGGAGCTGTTTTTT. Its protein is CASSPAATGGSTGELFF. The rearrangement joins TRBV7-6 to TRBJ2-2; the match to TRBD1 covers 10 bases. CDR3 size: 17 residues. V was clipped by 5 bases and J by 4 bases; unmatched bases: 10. Germline CDR1 is SGHVS and CDR2 is FNYEAQ.